The T cell receptor (beta chain) described here comes from a study of OX40 agonist ivuxolimab in advanced cancers. Whole-study context: Aged roughly 23 to 79 with a mean of approximately 60 years, they were around 79% male. Regarding the study as a whole: Also showing low normalized T-cell clonal expansion were some of the nonresponders.

Generated by immunoSEQ multiplex PCR, the TCRdb table keeps only in-frame clones and is missing some. This repertoire shows tens of thousands of clones, about 88% found once; its top ten account for under 15%. Blood draws occurred at baseline, cycle 4 day 1, and cycle 7 day 1. Remarks on this clone: Its target is unknown. Germline is not matched at one junction end, which may reflect a read error.

This sequence was found in an adult with an advanced solid tumor such as melanoma, head and neck, liver or kidney cancer. Sequencing was performed on CD4+ or CD8+ T cells sorted from blood, taken in a trial of the OX40 agonist ivuxolimab.

Here the CDR3 reads CASSMSSGRVF. CDR3 bases: TGTGCCAGTAGTATGAGTAGCGGGAGGGTCTTC. V and J are TRBV19 and TRBJ2-1, with 11 bases fitting TRBD2. CDR3 size: 11 residues. CDR1 is LNHDA, CDR2 SQIVND, per germline (reference sequence).